These 30 T cell receptor beta chains came from one sample sequenced in a study of blood T cells in healthy people across ages. The authors ran a second PCR of about 7 to 12 cycles using a sample-barcoded 5' primer and a J-beta primer mix. From the 5' RACE reads, TCRdb called clonotypes with MiXCR, one entry per CDR3 protein. The sample has about 690,000 distinct CDR3 sequences; around two fifths are singletons. Sequenced input: blood. The origin of the receptors is an elderly man in good health.

The chain recombines TRBV20-1 with TRBJ2-5; 8 bases agree with TRBD2. V lost 6 bases to trimming and J lost 1 base; unmatched junction nucleotides: 13. CDR1 and CDR2 from the germline V gene are DFQATT and SNEGSKA (reference sequence). This CDR3 has 16 residues. DNA for the CDR3: TGCAGTGCAACTCCCTGGACTAGCAGGATCCAAGAGACCCAGTACTTC. Translated, it gives CSATPWTSRIQETQYF.

This clonotype was counted only a few times. Here the CDR3 DNA reads TGTGCCTCAAGCGGGATTGGGAGTGAGCAGTACTTC. Its translation is CASSGIGSEQYF. This rearrangement joins TRBV10-3 to TRBJ2-7, with 7 bases that match TRBD2. CDR3 length equals 12 residues. Germline trimming cut 11 bases from V and 7 bases from J; bases unmatched to any gene: 11. Per the germline V gene, CDR1 is ENHRY and CDR2 is SYGVKD.

The V gene is TRBV20-1, the J gene TRBJ1-1; D remains ambiguous. Looked up from germline, CDR1 is DFQATT and CDR2 is SNEGSKA (reference sequence). The CDR3 consists of 12 residues. Deletions cut 3 bases from V and 1 base from J, with 6 bases between. The CDR3 loop reads CSASSKNTEAFF. DNA of the CDR3: TGCAGTGCTAGCTCCAAGAACACTGAAGCTTTCTTT.

The V and J genes are TRBV28 and TRBJ1-1, with D possibly being TRBD1 (6 bases). Germline V CDR1 and CDR2: MDHEN, SYDVKM. The CDR3 length is 14 residues. Trimming removed 7 bases from V and 6 bases from J, with 18 bases in between. The CDR3 DNA reads as TGTGCCAGCACCCAACTACAGGGTTTTGCTGAAGCTTTCTTT. The encoded protein is CASTQLQGFAEAFF.

The rearrangement joins TRBV12-3 or TRBV12-4 to TRBJ2-5; no clear D. Between the trimmed V and J ends, which lost 5 bases and 5 bases, there was a span of 12 bases. The CDR3 contains 13 residues. This CDR3 is CASSVAGVETQYF. CDR3 DNA sequence: TGTGCCAGCAGTGTCGCTGGGGTGGAGACCCAGTACTTC.

The chain combines TRBV5-1 with TRBJ2-2, with D uncertain. The CDR3 loop spans 15 amino acids. V was pared by 4 bases and J by 0 bases, with 10 bases between. Germline CDR1 is SGHRS and CDR2 is YFSETQ. CDR3 sequence reads: CASSTPSPNTGELFF. The CDR3 nucleotides are TGCGCCAGCAGCACGCCCTCCCCGAACACCGGGGAGCTGTTTTTT.

This clonotype was observed a handful of times. This clone may be a read error of a much larger clone one base away. The chain recombines TRBV29-1 with TRBJ2-5; tentative D call: TRBD1 (6 bases). Near its end, the DNA agrees better with TRBJ2-7, so the J call may be wrong. The CDR3 is 13 residues long. CDR1 and CDR2 (germline): SQVTM, ANQGSEA. CDR3 loop: CSVGAGVQYEQYF. In DNA, the CDR3 is TGCAGCGTTGGGGCAGGGGTTCAGTACGAGCAGTACTTC.

The rearrangement uses TRBV20-1 and TRBJ2-1; D might be TRBD1 (5 bases). The V gene lost 7 bases and the J gene lost 9 bases, with 13 bases spanning the gap. There are 11 residues in the CDR3. The germline gives CDR1 DFQATT, CDR2 SNEGSKA (reference sequence). The CDR3 sequence: CSVGEIVEQFF. In DNA, the CDR3 is TGCAGTGTAGGGGAAATCGTTGAGCAGTTCTTC.

The CDR3 region is CASSSGLRGYTF. CDR3 nucleotide sequence: TGTGCCAGCAGTTCGGGTCTTCGGGGCTACACCTTC. The V and J genes are TRBV6-6 and TRBJ1-2; D remains ambiguous. The CDR3 has 12 amino acids. Germline V gives CDR1 MNHNY, CDR2 SVGAGI (reference sequence). V lost 4 bases, J lost 8 bases, and 11 bases lay in between.

The chain has TRBV5-6 and TRBJ2-4; tentatively, D is TRBD1 or TRBD2 (5 bases each). Judging by the DNA end, TRBJ2-7 fits better; the J call may be wrong. CDR1 and CDR2 from the germline V gene are SGHDT and YYEEEE. The CDR3 has 15 residues. In DNA, the CDR3 is TGTGCCAGCAGCTTGGAGCCGGGGCCAGACTACGAGCAGTACTTC. Translation gives CASSLEPGPDYEQYF.

V gene TRBV7-9 combines with J gene TRBJ2-1; TRBD1 matches 9 bases. The germline gives CDR1 SEHNR, CDR2 FQNEAQ (reference sequence). With 4 bases clipped from V and 5 bases from J, the junction kept 3 bases outside the gene matches. This CDR3 is built from 14 residues. The CDR3 region is CASSSWTGDNEQFF. CDR3 DNA: TGTGCCAGCAGCTCCTGGACAGGGGACAATGAGCAGTTCTTC.

This clonotype was seen a few times. The gene calls are TRBV20-1 and TRBJ2-3, with 12 positions matching TRBD2. The CDR3 has 19 residues. The V and J ends lost 1 base and 3 bases, in that order; junction bases with no gene match: 14. In germline, CDR1 is DFQATT, CDR2 SNEGSKA (reference sequence). CDR3: CSARAEGLLAGGYTDTQYF. CDR3 nucleotide sequence: TGCAGTGCTAGAGCCGAGGGCCTACTAGCGGGAGGATATACAGATACGCAGTATTTT.

About this clonotype: A clone one base away is much larger, so this may be a read error. The chain links TRBV20-1 to TRBJ2-1; 10 positions match TRBD1. The V and J ends lost 3 bases and 8 bases, in that order; junction bases with no gene match: 10. Germline V gene data show CDR1 as DFQATT and CDR2 as SNEGSKA (reference sequence). The CDR3 has 15 amino acids. The CDR3 sequence: CSASPRGQGFDEQFF. The CDR3 coding sequence is TGCAGTGCTAGCCCTCGGGGACAGGGGTTCGATGAGCAGTTCTTC.

This chain joins TRBV25-1 and TRBJ1-2, with TRBD1 identical over 9 bases. J gave up 6 bases and V 5 bases, and 7 bases lay outside the gene matches. The CDR3 loop spans 14 amino acids. The germline V gene has CDR1 MGHDK and CDR2 SYGVNS. CDR3 loop: CASSIQGAPNGYTF. CDR3 sequence (DNA): TGTGCCAGCAGTATACAGGGGGCGCCAAATGGCTACACCTTC.

The chain recombines TRBV10-3 with TRBJ2-5; 8 positions agree with TRBD2. The CDR3 has 13 residues. Looked up from germline, CDR1 is ENHRY and CDR2 is SYGVKD. V was pared by 6 bases and J by 4 bases, with 4 bases of the junction left unmatched. CDR3: CAISGGAGETQYF. The CDR3 bases are TGTGCCATCAGCGGGGGGGCCGGAGAGACCCAGTACTTC.

The V gene is TRBV11-3, the J gene TRBJ2-1; D gene uncertain. Germline V gene lookup returns CDR1 SGHNT and CDR2 YENEEA. CDR3 length equals 15 residues. Trimming stripped 7 bases from V and 2 bases from J, with 15 bases between. This CDR3 reads CASKRNGETYNEQFF. The CDR3 DNA sequence: TGTGCCAGCAAAAGGAACGGAGAGACCTACAATGAGCAGTTCTTC.

A few counts support this clonotype. V is TRBV5-1 and J is TRBJ2-1; the match to TRBD2 covers 11 bases. V dropped 4 bases and J dropped 0; count of bases not matched to a gene: 6. Germline lookup yields CDR1 SGHRS and CDR2 YFSETQ. The CDR3 loop spans 17 amino acids. Written as DNA, the CDR3 is TGCGCCAGCAGCCCTCTAGCGGGAGGTTTCTCCTACAATGAGCAGTTCTTC. Residues: CASSPLAGGFSYNEQFF.

The chain recombines TRBV9 with TRBJ2-1, with D perhaps matching TRBD2 (6 bases). Per the germline V gene, CDR1 is SGDLS and CDR2 is YYNGEE. Trimming shortened V by 3 bases and J by 0 bases, and 13 bases separated the two germline ends. The CDR3 loop spans 16 amino acids. The CDR3 spells CASSAMGRGSYNEQFF. Here the CDR3 DNA reads TGTGCCAGCAGCGCCATGGGGCGGGGCTCCTACAATGAGCAGTTCTTC.

This clonotype was counted only a few times. This rearrangement joins TRBV7-8 to TRBJ1-1; tentative D call: TRBD1 (6 bases). The CDR3 covers 15 residues. Germline loops: CDR1 SGHVS, CDR2 FQNEAQ. The V end was cut by 5 bases, the J end by 6 bases, with 19 bases between. The CDR3 DNA is TGTGCCAGCAGCACCGACCTCGGAGGGGGGGCTGAAGCTTTCTTT. Amino acids: CASSTDLGGGAEAFF.

This clonotype was detected many times. Being one base from a much bigger clone, this may be a read error. The chain links TRBV7-2 to TRBJ2-5; 9 bases map to TRBD1. The germline CDR1 and CDR2 sequences are SGHTA and FQGNSA. Trimming removed 2 bases from V and 11 bases from J; junction bases left unmatched: 18. This CDR3 comprises 17 residues. In nucleotides, the CDR3 is TGTGCCAGCAGCTTAACCACCGGGACAGGGTGGGGTAATGAGCAGTACTTC. Protein product: CASSLTTGTGWGNEQYF.

This clonotype was picked up a small number of times. The chain recombines TRBV15 with TRBJ1-4; 7 positions match TRBD1. Trimming took 5 bases from V and 6 from J; bases not matched to a gene: 9. The CDR3 consists of 15 residues. Germline-derived CDR1 and CDR2 are LNHNV and YYDKDF (reference sequence). CDR3: CATSERQGGYEKLFF. The CDR3 DNA is TGTGCCACCAGCGAACGACAGGGTGGATATGAAAAACTGTTTTTT.

The genes are TRBV27 and TRBJ2-3; 13 bases are a match to TRBD2. The CDR3 is 16 residues long. V was pared by 5 bases and J by 6 bases, with 8 bases of the junction left unmatched. CDR1 and CDR2 (germline): MNHEY, SMNVEV (reference sequence). CDR3 amino acids: CASSQGTSGDWDTQYF. CDR3 DNA: TGTGCCAGCAGTCAGGGGACTAGCGGGGATTGGGATACGCAGTATTTT.

The V and J genes are TRBV15 and TRBJ2-3; D could derive from TRBD1 or TRBD2 (7 bases each). Per the germline V gene, CDR1 is LNHNV and CDR2 is YYDKDF (reference sequence). The length of the CDR3 is 18 residues. Trimming took off 2 bases at V and 2 bases at J, with 20 bases between the two ends. The CDR3 loop reads CATSRPSSQGGVTDTQYF. CDR3 nucleotide sequence: TGTGCCACCAGCAGACCGTCTTCGCAGGGGGGGGTCACAGATACGCAGTATTTT.

The gene calls are TRBV5-1 and TRBJ1-6, with D unclear. Germline loops: CDR1 SGHRS, CDR2 YFSETQ. V was clipped by 4 bases and J by 9 bases, with 11 bases between them. The CDR3 loop spans 13 amino acids. Written as DNA, the CDR3 is TGCGCCAGCAGCGTTAGAGAAACTTCACCCCTCCACTTT. Protein product: CASSVRETSPLHF.

The chain links TRBV7-2 to TRBJ2-3; TRBD2 matches at 8 bases. V dropped 5 bases and J dropped 3; count of bases not matched to a gene: 16. CDR1 and CDR2 from the germline V gene are SGHTA and FQGNSA. This CDR3 spans 18 amino acids. CDR3 residues: CASSPLAGRRARTDTQYF. CDR3 DNA: TGTGCCAGCAGCCCTTTAGCGGGGCGCAGGGCTAGGACAGATACGCAGTATTTT.

The V call is TRBV4-3, the J call TRBJ1-2; tentative D call: TRBD1 (5 bases). CDR1 LGHNA and CDR2 YSLEER come from the germline V gene. The CDR3 has 14 residues. V gave up 4 bases and J gave up 4 bases, with 13 bases separating them. The CDR3 region has the DNA TGCGCCAGCAGCCCCGAAGGGGTTCCCTATGGCTACACCTTC. This codes for CASSPEGVPYGYTF.

The chain joins TRBV3-1 to TRBJ1-1, with D perhaps matching TRBD1 (6 bases). The CDR3 runs to 15 residues. Trimming stripped 2 bases from V and 4 bases from J, with 14 bases between. Germline V lookup: CDR1 LGHDT, CDR2 YNNKEL (reference sequence). CDR3 coding DNA: TGTGCCAGCAGCCAAATATGGGGGCCCGCCACTGAAGCTTTCTTT. The encoded protein is CASSQIWGPATEAFF.

This clonotype is a singleton in its sample. No conserved phenylalanine or tryptophan is present at the end of the CDR3, so a read error is the likely explanation. The CDR3 region has the DNA TGCGCCAGCAGCCGAGGGCTAGGACAGGGGGGTGGCTACACCTTA. This encodes CASSRGLGQGGGYTL. The V call is TRBV4-3, the J call TRBJ1-2, with 10 bases aligning to TRBD1. CDR1 is LGHNA and CDR2 is YSLEER in the germline V gene. Trimming took 4 bases from V and 7 from J; bases not matched to a gene: 9. The CDR3 is 15 amino acids.

The genes are TRBV6-2 or TRBV6-3 and TRBJ2-5, with 9 nucleotides matching TRBD1. Trimming cost V 6 bases and J 3 bases; bases outside gene matches: 2. Looked up from germline, CDR1 is MNHEY and CDR2 is SVGEGT. The length of the CDR3 is 13 residues. CDR3 DNA: TGTGCCAGCAGACGGACAGGGGAAGAGACCCAGTACTTC. It translates to CASRRTGEETQYF.

This clonotype appeared once. The rearrangement joins TRBV28 to TRBJ2-5, with D possibly called TRBD1 or TRBD2 (7 bases each). V shed 5 bases and J shed 5 bases, with 15 bases lying between them. This CDR3 comprises 14 residues. The germline V gene encodes CDR1 MDHEN and CDR2 SYDVKM. The CDR3: CASSEGGGWETQYF. The CDR3 nucleotides are TGTGCCAGCAGTGAGGGAGGGGGCTGGGAGACCCAGTACTTC.